A single sample is the source of the 32 T cell receptor beta chains below, sequenced in a study of T-cell memory formation after mild COVID-19. Each CDR3 protein gets one entry after TCRdb re-called the 5' RACE reads with MiXCR. This sample has 350,000 to 550,000 distinct CDR3 sequences, with 18% found just once. The sample comprised PBMCs or a T cell subset sorted from them (not recorded which). The receptors originated from a man aged 18-30 years who had mild COVID-19 (a few samples of this study predate the infection). Cell type and time point are not known.

The V call is TRBV25-1, the J call TRBJ1-1; tentative D call: TRBD1 (5 bases). The germline gives CDR1 MGHDK, CDR2 SYGVNS. This CDR3 is 15 amino acids long. Trimming stripped 4 bases from V and 2 bases from J, with 14 bases between. The CDR3 here is CASSVPGLGNTEAFF. Written as DNA, the CDR3 is TGTGCCAGCAGTGTGCCGGGACTGGGAAACACTGAAGCTTTCTTT. Supplemented by reference TRBV25-1 and TRBJ1-1, the full variable domain reads EADIYQTPRYLVIGTGKKITLECSQTMGHDKMYWYQQDPGMELHLIHYSYGVNSTEKGDLSSESTVSRIRTEHFPLTLESARPSHTSQYLCASSVPGLGNTEAFFGQGTRLTVV.

This clonotype was recorded at least ten times. This chain uses TRBV6-1 with TRBJ2-3; 13 bases are shared with TRBD2. The CDR3 length is 16 residues. Germline loops: CDR1 MNHNS, CDR2 SASEGT. The V segment lost 8 bases and the J segment 0 bases; nucleotides outside the gene matches: 5. CDR3: CASRTSGGPSTDTQYF. Written as DNA, the CDR3 is TGTGCCAGCCGGACTAGCGGGGGACCAAGCACAGATACGCAGTATTTT.

A note on this clonotype: At one end, the junction sequence differs from germline, possibly due to a read error. The chain carries TRBV20-1 and TRBJ2-5; the match to TRBD1 covers 7 bases. This CDR3 is built from 13 residues. Germline CDR1 DFQATT, CDR2 SNEGSKA (reference sequence). CDR3 DNA: TGCAGTGCTAGAGTACAGGGGCAAGGGACCCAGTACTTC. Translating gives CSARVQGQGTQYF.

This clonotype was seen only a few times. J is TRBJ1-2 and V is TRBV2, with a weak D call TRBD1 (6 bases). Trimming took 7 bases from V and 4 from J, leaving 16 bases between them. The V gene's germline CDR1 is SNHLY and CDR2 FYNNEI. CDR3 length: 14 amino acids. CDR3 amino acids: CASNPLGAGYGYTF. As DNA, the CDR3 is TGTGCCAGCAACCCCTTGGGGGCAGGCTATGGCTACACCTTC.

This sequence joins TRBV5-6 and TRBJ1-1; 10 nucleotides line up with TRBD1. Germline V gene sequence: CDR1 SGHDT, CDR2 YYEEEE. The CDR3 totals 17 residues. Trimming removed 0 bases from V and 3 bases from J; junction bases left unmatched: 8. The CDR3 is CASSLVGAGTGDTEAFF. CDR3 coding DNA: TGTGCCAGCAGCTTGGTTGGGGCCGGGACAGGGGACACTGAAGCTTTCTTT.

This clonotype was counted between two and nine times. The chain combines TRBV15 with TRBJ1-1; 11 bases fit TRBD1. The CDR3 contains 15 residues. Germline lookup yields CDR1 LNHNV and CDR2 YYDKDF (reference sequence). V shed 5 bases and J 4 bases; nucleotides not matched to a gene: 6. CDR3 residues: CATSGTGTGGTEAFF. CDR3 sequence (DNA): TGTGCCACCAGCGGAACCGGGACAGGGGGCACTGAAGCTTTCTTT.

This clonotype was counted many times. The chain links TRBV4-3 to TRBJ2-4, with a weak D call TRBD2 (5 bases). V was cut by 0 bases and J by 4 bases, with 13 bases left in between. The CDR3 totals 16 residues. Germline CDR1 and CDR2: LGHNA and YSLEER. The CDR3 is CASSQDPGFVKNIQYF. The CDR3 DNA follows: TGCGCCAGCAGCCAAGATCCGGGGTTTGTTAAAAACATTCAGTACTTC.

V usage is TRBV19 and J usage is TRBJ1-5; no clear D gene. This CDR3 comprises 12 residues. Germline V gene lookup returns CDR1 LNHDA and CDR2 SQIVND (reference sequence). Trimming took off 3 bases at V and 7 bases at J, with 7 bases between the two ends. CDR3 in DNA: TGTGCCAGTAGTATCGAGGCCCAGCCCCAGCATTTT. Amino acid sequence: CASSIEAQPQHF.

V is TRBV29-1 and J is TRBJ1-5, with TRBD1 matching 9 bases. Germline V gives CDR1 SQVTM, CDR2 ANQGSEA. The J segment lost 6 bases and the V segment lost 5 bases, leaving 8 bases of the junction unmatched. CDR3 length equals 14 residues. The CDR3 nucleotides read TGCAGCGTTCAAACCGGGACAGGGAGTCAGCCCCAGCATTTT. Translated, it gives CSVQTGTGSQPQHF.

V gene TRBV3-1 combines with J gene TRBJ2-7; D is perhaps TRBD1 or TRBD2 (6 bases each). Deletions cut 0 bases from V and 3 bases from J, with 15 bases between. Germline V lookup: CDR1 LGHDT, CDR2 YNNKEL (reference sequence). CDR3 length: 16 residues. CDR3 residues: CASSQDVEGGVYEQYV. CDR3 DNA sequence: TGTGCCAGCAGCCAAGACGTGGAGGGGGGTGTCTACGAGCAGTACGTC.

This chain connects TRBV9 to TRBJ2-2, with 8 bases that match TRBD1. CDR1 is SGDLS and CDR2 is YYNGEE in the germline V gene. The CDR3 has 13 amino acids. J was trimmed by 7 bases and V by 2 bases; bases with no gene match: 1. The CDR3 region has the DNA TGTGCCAGCAGCGTCAGGGGGCACGGGGAGCTGTTTTTT. It specifies CASSVRGHGELFF. Together with reference TRBV9 and TRBJ2-2, the CDR3 gives the full variable domain: DSGVTQTPKHLITATGQRVTLRCSPRSGDLSVYWYQQSLDQGLQFLIQYYNGEERAKGNILERFSAQQFPDLHSELNLSSLELGDSALYFCASSVRGHGELFFGEGSRLTVL.

This chain links TRBV19 with TRBJ1-5; unclear D gene. Trimming removed 1 base at V and 4 bases at J, with 11 bases between. The CDR3 runs to 15 residues. Per the germline V gene, CDR1 is LNHDA and CDR2 is SQIVND (reference sequence). CDR3 in DNA: TGTGCCAGTAGTATAGGGTTAGGGTGGAATCAGCCCCAGCATTTT. Protein product: CASSIGLGWNQPQHF.

This chain connects TRBV28 to TRBJ1-1; D call uncertain. In germline, CDR1 is MDHEN, CDR2 SYDVKM. V lost 0 bases and J lost 4, with 6 bases in between. The CDR3 covers 13 residues. The CDR3 DNA is TGTGCCAGCAGTTTATGGCTGGGCACTGAAGCTTTCTTT. This codes for CASSLWLGTEAFF.

The J gene is TRBJ1-1, the V gene TRBV12-3 or TRBV12-4, with D unclear. V lost 1 base to trimming and J lost 1 base, with 7 bases between them. The CDR3 consists of 14 residues. CDR3 sequence: CASSLVRRNTEAFF. CDR3 DNA: TGTGCCAGCAGTTTAGTTCGCAGGAACACTGAAGCTTTCTTT.

The chain employs TRBV7-2 and TRBJ1-2; tentative D call: TRBD1 (5 bases). This CDR3 has 13 residues. CDR1 and CDR2 (germline): SGHTA, FQGNSA. The V and J ends lost 5 bases and 6 bases respectively, with 13 bases between them. The CDR3 DNA reads TGTGCCAGCAGCCAGCGGGGGGGTAATGGCTACACCTTC. Protein product: CASSQRGGNGYTF.

The gene calls are TRBV6-2 or TRBV6-3 and TRBJ2-1; D unresolved. V was clipped by 5 bases and J by 4 bases, with 12 bases between them. The CDR3 runs 14 residues. Per the germline V gene, CDR1 is MNHEY and CDR2 is SVGEGT. CDR3 residues: CASSPRQAYNEQFF. The CDR3 nucleotides read TGTGCCAGCAGTCCCCGCCAGGCTTACAATGAGCAGTTCTTC.

This clonotype was recorded a few times. The chain uses TRBV20-1 and TRBJ2-7; D gene unclear. Germline V gene sequence: CDR1 DFQATT, CDR2 SNEGSKA (reference sequence). With 1 base removed from V and 3 bases from J, the gap between germline ends came to 16 bases. The CDR3 runs 15 residues. The CDR3 loop is CSARVSGNQLYEQYF. The CDR3 DNA is TGCAGTGCTAGAGTGTCTGGGAACCAACTCTACGAGCAGTACTTC.

The genes are TRBV10-3 and TRBJ2-7; 7 positions agree with TRBD1. Germline assignment: CDR1 ENHRY and CDR2 SYGVKD. The junction had 6 bases not matched to a gene; V was cut back by 6 bases and J by 1 base. The CDR3 covers 14 residues. In nucleotides, the CDR3 is TGTGCCATCAGCGATGGGGACAGTTCCTACGAGCAGTACTTC. It is translated as CAISDGDSSYEQYF.

The chain is built from TRBV7-2 and TRBJ1-2; 10 bases agree with TRBD1. Germline V CDR1 and CDR2: SGHTA, FQGNSA. V dropped 3 bases and J dropped 3; count of bases not matched to a gene: 4. The CDR3 length is 15 residues. The CDR3 loop reads CASSLGQGLDYGYTF. In DNA, the CDR3 is TGTGCCAGCAGCTTGGGACAGGGGCTGGACTATGGCTACACCTTC.

The V call is TRBV6-2 or TRBV6-3, the J call TRBJ1-5; D remains ambiguous. There are 15 residues in the CDR3. Per germline, CDR1 MNHEY and CDR2 SVGEGT. Trimming shortened V by 2 bases and J by 2 bases, and 10 bases separated the two germline ends. The DNA of the CDR3 is TGTGCCAGCAGTTACGGAGTGCCGGGCAATCAGCCCCAGCATTTT. This gives the protein CASSYGVPGNQPQHF.

The chain carries TRBV15 and TRBJ2-2; D remains ambiguous. Germline CDR1 is LNHNV and CDR2 is YYDKDF (reference sequence). This CDR3 spans 14 amino acids. Trimming shortened V by 3 bases and J by 3 bases, and 8 bases separated the two germline ends. The CDR3 DNA reads as TGTGCCACCAGCAGTCGCCCGTACACCGGGGAGCTGTTTTTT. Protein: CATSSRPYTGELFF. Filled out from reference TRBV15 and TRBJ2-2, the complete variable domain reads DAMVIQNPRYQVTQFGKPVTLSCSQTLNHNVMYWYQQKSSQAPKLLFHYYDKDFNNEADTPDNFQSRRPNTSFCFLDIRSPGLGDTAMYLCATSSRPYTGELFFGEGSRLTVL.

V and J are TRBV7-6 and TRBJ2-5; 9 positions agree with TRBD2. The CDR3 is 18 residues long. Per germline, CDR1 SGHVS and CDR2 FNYEAQ. The trim removed 2 bases at V and 5 bases at J, leaving 15 bases unmatched. CDR3 in amino acids: CASSLRPGAGGIRETQYF. CDR3 DNA: TGTGCCAGCAGCTTAAGGCCTGGAGCGGGGGGTATCAGGGAGACCCAGTACTTC.

This clonotype was seen repeatedly, ten times or more. The gene calls are TRBV2 and TRBJ2-3, with unresolved D. V lost 1 base to trimming and J lost 4 bases, with 9 bases between them. The CDR3 has 14 amino acids. Germline V CDR1 and CDR2: SNHLY, FYNNEI. Written as DNA, the CDR3 is TGTGCCAGCAGTGAAGTCCGGGCGTCAGATACGCAGTATTTT. Protein product: CASSEVRASDTQYF.

The rearrangement links TRBV12-3 or TRBV12-4 to TRBJ2-7; 7 bases match TRBD1. V lost 5 bases, J lost 1 base, and 8 bases stayed unmatched. The CDR3 runs 15 residues. CDR3 nucleotide sequence: TGTGCCAGCAGTGACAGGGTTCGACAGTCCTACGAGCAGTACTTC. Protein sequence: CASSDRVRQSYEQYF.

This clonotype has only a few counts. This chain links TRBV3-1 with TRBJ1-3, with D perhaps TRBD1 (6 bases). Germline CDR1 and CDR2: LGHDT and YNNKEL (reference sequence). The V end lost 2 bases, the J end lost 0 bases, and 8 bases lay between the germline ends. This CDR3 has 15 residues. CDR3 amino acids: CASSQSGASGNTIYF. The DNA of the CDR3 is TGTGCCAGCAGCCAATCAGGGGCCTCTGGAAACACCATATATTTT.

This chain links TRBV18 with TRBJ2-7; perhaps TRBD1 as D (5 bases). In germline, CDR1 is KGHSH, CDR2 LQKENI. The CDR3 covers 18 residues. Deletions cut 2 bases from V and 2 bases from J, with 22 bases between. The CDR3 DNA is TGTGCCAGCTCACCAACCCCCCCCCTGGCAGGGCGAGCCTACGAGCAGTACGTC. Its translation is CASSPTPPLAGRAYEQYV.

The V and J genes are TRBV2 and TRBJ1-2; D gene ambiguous. Germline loops: CDR1 SNHLY, CDR2 FYNNEI. The CDR3 is 12 residues long. With 0 bases removed from V and 9 bases from J, the gap between germline ends came to 8 bases. CDR3 sequence: CASSEAEGSYTF. CDR3 bases: TGTGCCAGCAGTGAAGCCGAGGGCAGCTACACCTTC.

This sequence joins TRBV20-1 and TRBJ2-1, with D perhaps being TRBD1 or TRBD2 (5 bases each). V gave up 1 base and J gave up 0 bases, with 10 bases separating them. Germline CDR1 is DFQATT and CDR2 is SNEGSKA (reference sequence). The CDR3 has 15 amino acids. The CDR3 region is CSARVGTSSYNEQFF. The CDR3 region has the DNA TGCAGTGCTAGAGTCGGGACCAGCTCCTACAATGAGCAGTTCTTC.

The chain is built from TRBV5-8 and TRBJ2-1; possible D gene TRBD1, 7 bases. This CDR3 has 16 residues. Germline values: CDR1 SGHTS, CDR2 YDEGEE. The V end was cut by 0 bases, the J end by 8 bases, with 18 bases between. The CDR3 here is CASSLGRGRGDYEQFF. Here the CDR3 DNA reads TGTGCCAGCAGCTTGGGAAGAGGCAGGGGGGATTATGAGCAGTTCTTC.

This clonotype was seen more than once but under ten times. The CDR3 reads CAVGVGKNIQYF. The DNA of the CDR3 is TGTGCCGTAGGGGTGGGCAAAAACATTCAGTACTTC. The chain has TRBV11-2 and TRBJ2-4; a weak D match, TRBD1 (5 bases). The germline V and J ends were trimmed by 11 bases and 3 bases, with 11 bases remaining between them. From germline, CDR1 is SGHAT and CDR2 FQNNGV. This CDR3 has 12 residues.

This chain links TRBV7-2 with TRBJ2-3; 15 bases are shared with TRBD2. Germline assignment: CDR1 SGHTA and CDR2 FQGNSA. The CDR3 loop spans 21 amino acids. Unmatched junction bases numbered 13, after V lost 3 bases and J lost 0 bases. The DNA of the CDR3 is TGTGCCAGCAGCTTTAGGCCGGGGGGACTAGCGGGGGGCCCTAGCACAGATACGCAGTATTTT. It encodes CASSFRPGGLAGGPSTDTQYF.

This clonotype occurred a few times. The chain links TRBV7-2 to TRBJ2-7; D ambiguous. CDR1 is SGHTA and CDR2 is FQGNSA in the germline V gene. The V gene lost 2 bases and the J gene lost 6 bases, with 17 bases spanning the gap. The length of the CDR3 is 15 residues. The CDR3 spells CASSLNVGLPPEQYF. The CDR3 coding sequence is TGTGCCAGCAGCTTAAACGTCGGGCTTCCTCCCGAGCAGTACTTC.